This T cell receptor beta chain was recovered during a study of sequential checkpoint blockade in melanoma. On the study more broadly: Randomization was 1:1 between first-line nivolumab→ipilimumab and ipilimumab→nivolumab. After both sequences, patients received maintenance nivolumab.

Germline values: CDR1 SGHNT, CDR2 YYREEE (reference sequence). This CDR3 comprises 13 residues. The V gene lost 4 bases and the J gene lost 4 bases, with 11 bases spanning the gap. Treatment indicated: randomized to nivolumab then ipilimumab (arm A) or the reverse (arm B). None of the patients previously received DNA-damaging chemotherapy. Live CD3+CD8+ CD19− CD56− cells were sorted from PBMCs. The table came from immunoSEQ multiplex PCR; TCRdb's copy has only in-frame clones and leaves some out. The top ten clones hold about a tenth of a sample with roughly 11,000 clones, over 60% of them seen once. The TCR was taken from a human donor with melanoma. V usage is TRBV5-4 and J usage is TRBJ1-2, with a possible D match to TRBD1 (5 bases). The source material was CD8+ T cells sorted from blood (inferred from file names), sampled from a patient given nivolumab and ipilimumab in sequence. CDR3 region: CASSQDTAYGYTF. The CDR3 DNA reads TGTGCCAGCAGCCAGGACACCGCCTATGGCTACACCTTC.